These T cell receptor beta chains were read from a single sample in a study of a mutant IDH1 vaccine in newly diagnosed glioma. Repertoires were generated with immunoSEQ multiplex PCR, while TCRdb's copy carries only in-frame clones and drops some. The sample yields about 38,000 clones, 78% seen once. The sequenced sample was PBMCs, obtained from a glioma patient treated with radiotherapy, temozolomide or both. The receptors were sampled from a man aged 40-49 years with glioma. Some clones in this sample may be carry-over from other donors' samples. CDR3s include the opening cysteine and the closing phenylalanine or tryptophan. Each record gives: clone size, V gene, D gene, J gene, CDR3 DNA, CDR3 protein. A D gene is named only where the DNA matches it firmly. Clone size is not always given. Where it is, it says once, few, many or a class for expanded clones.

size: -; V: TRBV18; D: -; J: TRBJ1-1; DNA: TGTGCCAGCTCACCGGAGATGGGGCTACAAGAAGCTTTCTTT; CDR3: CASSPEMGLQEAFF
size: -; V: TRBV7-9; D: TRBD2; J: TRBJ2-2; DNA: TGTGCCAGCAGCCCGCGGTCTAGCGGGCGAGTGACCGGGGAGCTGTTTTTT; CDR3: CASSPRSSGRVTGELFF
size: few; V: TRBV6-5; D: TRBD1; J: TRBJ2-7; DNA: TGTGCCAGCAGTTACCGGACCGGGACAGGGGCCCACGAGCAGTACTTC; CDR3: CASSYRTGTGAHEQYF
size: -; V: TRBV29-1; D: -; J: TRBJ2-3; DNA: TGCAGCGTTGAGGGGGGGGCAGATCTGGATACGCAGTATTTT; CDR3: CSVEGGADLDTQYF
size: -; V: TRBV10-2; D: TRBD2; J: TRBJ2-3; DNA: TGCGCCAGCAGTTCTAGCGGGGGGGATTTTAGCACAGATACGCAGTATTTT; CDR3: CASSSSGGDFSTDTQYF
size: -; V: TRBV11-1; D: TRBD1; J: TRBJ1-6; DNA: TGTGCCAGCAGCTTAAGGACAGGAGATAATTCACCCCTCCACTTT; CDR3: CASSLRTGDNSPLHF
size: few; V: TRBV7-9; D: -; J: TRBJ2-7; DNA: TGTGCCAGCACCGACACAGACTCCTACGAGCAGTACTTC; CDR3: CASTDTDSYEQYF
size: once; V: TRBV28; D: -; J: TRBJ2-5; DNA: TGTGCCAGCACTCAGGGGGGCCAAGAGACCCAGTACTTC; CDR3: CASTQGGQETQYF
size: -; V: TRBV19; D: -; J: TRBJ2-2; DNA: TGTGCCAGTCAGAGGGCCGGGGAGCTGTTTTTT; CDR3: CASQRAGELFF
size: few; V: TRBV7-9; D: TRBD1; J: TRBJ2-6; DNA: TGTGCCAGCAGCTTGGGACAGGGGTTAGCCAACGTCCTGACTTTC; CDR3: CASSLGQGLANVLTF
size: -; V: TRBV6-5; D: -; J: TRBJ1-1; DNA: TGTGCCAGCAGTTACCGCCCCAGGGTTACTGAAGCTTTCTTT; CDR3: CASSYRPRVTEAFF
size: once; V: TRBV11-3; D: -; J: TRBJ2-2; DNA: TGTGCCAGCAGCTTTCTGGGGGCGAACACCGGGGAGCTGTTTTTT; CDR3: CASSFLGANTGELFF
size: -; V: TRBV6-1; D: -; J: TRBJ1-6; DNA: TGTGCCAGCAGTCGCGGACAGACGCTTAATTCACCCCTCCACTTT; CDR3: CASSRGQTLNSPLHF
size: -; V: TRBV7-2; D: -; J: TRBJ2-3; DNA: TGTGCCAGCAGGAGCCCGGGGGTAGTCCAAGATACGCAGTATTTT; CDR3: CASRSPGVVQDTQYF
size: once; V: TRBV9; D: -; J: TRBJ2-5; DNA: TGTGCCAGCAGCGTAGTAGCCTTAGACGGAGAGACCCAGTACTTC; CDR3: CASSVVALDGETQYF
size: few; V: TRBV6-6; D: TRBD1; J: TRBJ1-2; DNA: TGTGCCAGCAGTTGGGTCGGCAGGGGGCACGGCTACACCTTC; CDR3: CASSWVGRGHGYTF
size: -; V: TRBV25-1; D: -; J: TRBJ2-7; DNA: TGTGCCACCACAGACAGGGGAGGGTACGAGCAGTACTTC; CDR3: CATTDRGGYEQYF
size: -; V: TRBV5-6; D: TRBD1; J: TRBJ1-3; DNA: TGTGCCAGCAGCGACGGGACAGCCGCTCATGGAAACACCATATATTTT; CDR3: CASSDGTAAHGNTIYF
size: -; V: TRBV27; D: -; J: TRBJ1-4; DNA: TGTGCCAGCAGTTTAGGGGGAAAAGGTGAAAAACTGTTTTTT; CDR3: CASSLGGKGEKLFF
size: once; V: TRBV5-1; D: -; J: TRBJ1-4; DNA: TGCGCCAGCAGCTTGGGGGGGCAGGTCCGGGAAAAACTGTTTTTT; CDR3: CASSLGGQVREKLFF
size: -; V: TRBV29-1; D: -; J: TRBJ2-3; DNA: TGCAGCGTTGAATGGGGGCCAAACACAGATACGCAGTATTTT; CDR3: CSVEWGPNTDTQYF
size: once; V: TRBV4-1; D: TRBD1; J: TRBJ2-2; DNA: TGCGCCAGCAGCCCGGGACAGGGGCTCACCGGGGAGCTGTTTTTT; CDR3: CASSPGQGLTGELFF
size: -; V: TRBV7-2; D: -; J: TRBJ2-1; DNA: TGTGCCAGCAGCTCGCCAGGTTTGGTGGATGAGCAGTTCTTC; CDR3: CASSSPGLVDEQFF
size: -; V: TRBV28; D: TRBD1; J: TRBJ1-1; DNA: TGTGCCAGCAGTTTAAAGGGACAGAAAGCTTTCTTT; CDR3: CASSLKGQKAFF
size: -; V: TRBV7-9; D: -; J: TRBJ1-2; DNA: TGTGCCAGCAGCTTTGACAGAGCTAACTATGGCTACACCTTC; CDR3: CASSFDRANYGYTF
size: once; V: TRBV19; D: -; J: TRBJ1-5; DNA: TGTGCCAGTAGTACCCAAAGAAGGGGGTTCCAGCCCCAGCATTTT; CDR3: CASSTQRRGFQPQHF
size: -; V: TRBV7-9; D: -; J: TRBJ1-5; DNA: TGTGCCAGCAGCTTAGCGGGGTCTCAGCCCCAGCATTTT; CDR3: CASSLAGSQPQHF
size: -; V: TRBV4-1; D: TRBD1; J: TRBJ2-7; DNA: TGCGCCAGCAGGTCCGGGACAGGGACCTACGAGCAGTACTTC; CDR3: CASRSGTGTYEQYF
size: -; V: TRBV5-1; D: TRBD2; J: TRBJ2-7; DNA: TGCGCCAGCAGCTACGGGACTAGCGGGGGGTCCTCCTACGAGCAGTACTTC; CDR3: CASSYGTSGGSSYEQYF
size: -; V: TRBV5-1; D: TRBD2; J: TRBJ2-5; DNA: TGCGCCAGCAGCGCGGGACTAGCGGGGGAGACCCAGTACTTC; CDR3: CASSAGLAGETQYF
size: -; V: TRBV6-1; D: -; J: TRBJ2-1; DNA: TGTGCCAGCAGGGGAAGGGACTCCACCGACAATGAGCAGTTCTTC; CDR3: CASRGRDSTDNEQFF
size: -; V: TRBV5-4; D: TRBD2; J: TRBJ2-7; DNA: TGTGCCAGCAGCCCCGACGTCGGGAGGGCCCGCTTGGAGCAGTACTTC; CDR3: CASSPDVGRARLEQYF
size: -; V: TRBV6-5; D: -; J: TRBJ1-2; DNA: TGTGCCAGCAGTTACCTCTTACAGGGCCCCTATGGCTACACCTTC; CDR3: CASSYLLQGPYGYTF
size: -; V: TRBV18; D: -; J: TRBJ1-1; DNA: TGTGCCAGCTCACCACGTACGACAGCAGGCACTGAAGCTTTCTTT; CDR3: CASSPRTTAGTEAFF
size: -; V: TRBV7-9; D: -; J: TRBJ1-1; DNA: TGTGCCAGCAGCCCCCCAGGGGATTCCAGGGGTAAAGCTTTCTTT; CDR3: CASSPPGDSRGKAFF
size: -; V: TRBV19; D: TRBD2; J: TRBJ2-7; DNA: TGTGCCAGTAGGGAGACTGGCGGGCGGGGGACCTCCTACGAGCAGTACTTC; CDR3: CASRETGGRGTSYEQYF
size: -; V: TRBV30; D: -; J: TRBJ2-5; DNA: TGTGCCTGGAGTTTTTTAAGTTCCCAAGAGACCCAGTACTTC; CDR3: CAWSFLSSQETQYF
size: -; V: TRBV28; D: -; J: TRBJ1-4; DNA: TGTGCCAGCAGCCCCCCGTCAGCTGGTAATGAAAAACTGTTTTTT; CDR3: CASSPPSAGNEKLFF
size: -; V: TRBV6-1; D: -; J: TRBJ2-1; DNA: TGTGCCAGCAGTGCGTTGAATGAGCAGTTCTTC; CDR3: CASSALNEQFF
size: once; V: TRBV19; D: TRBD1; J: TRBJ2-2; DNA: TGTGCCAGTAGCCACAGGGGGCGTAACACCGGGGAGCTGTTTTTT; CDR3: CASSHRGRNTGELFF
size: -; V: TRBV5-1; D: -; J: TRBJ1-1; DNA: TGCGCCAGCAGCTTAACAGGTGGGGGAATGAACACTGAAGCTTTCTTT; CDR3: CASSLTGGGMNTEAFF
size: -; V: TRBV30; D: TRBD1; J: TRBJ1-3; DNA: TGTGCCTGGAGTGGGGACAGGGGGACCTCTGGAAACACCATATATTTT; CDR3: CAWSGDRGTSGNTIYF
size: -; V: TRBV14; D: -; J: TRBJ1-3; DNA: TGTGCCAGCAGCCAAGAGGGTTACTCTGGAAACACCATATATTTT; CDR3: CASSQEGYSGNTIYF